A single sample gave rise to the 25 T cell receptor beta chains below, sequenced in a study of blood T cell repertoires in COVID-19. TCRdb's copy holds only in-frame clones and misses some; the assay was immunoSEQ multiplex PCR. The sample carries roughly 200,000 clones, nearly 90% recorded once. The specimen sequenced was peripheral blood. The receptor set was obtained from a young woman who had recovered from COVID-19.

As DNA, the CDR3 is TGCAGCGTGGGGGGGACTAGCGGGACCTCCTACGAGCAGTACTTC. This encodes CSVGGTSGTSYEQYF. This chain links TRBV29-1 with TRBJ2-7, with 13 bases that match TRBD2. In germline, CDR1 is SQVTM, CDR2 ANQGSEA. This CDR3 is built from 15 residues. Germline trimming cut 6 bases from V and 0 bases from J; bases unmatched to any gene: 5.

V gene TRBV2 combines with J gene TRBJ2-7, with no clear D. V lost 3 bases, J lost 6 bases, and 6 bases lay in between. The germline V gene has CDR1 SNHLY and CDR2 FYNNEI. The length of the CDR3 is 11 residues. The CDR3 loop is CASSDESEQYF. CDR3 nucleotide sequence: TGTGCCAGCAGTGACGAGAGCGAGCAGTACTTC.

The rearrangement links TRBV4-2 to TRBJ2-1; TRBD2 agrees at 7 bases. V gave up 2 bases and J gave up 7 bases; unmatched junction bases: 8. The germline V gene has CDR1 LGHNA and CDR2 YNFKEQ. The CDR3 covers 15 residues. The CDR3 is CASSQSSGQSNEQFF. The CDR3 DNA reads as TGTGCCAGCAGCCAAAGTAGCGGGCAGAGTAATGAGCAGTTCTTC.

V is TRBV7-3 and J is TRBJ2-1; tentatively, D is TRBD2 (5 bases). The germline gives CDR1 SGHTA, CDR2 FQGTGA. This CDR3 contains 15 residues. Trimming stripped 2 bases from V and 0 bases from J, with 8 bases between. For the CDR3, the DNA is TGTGCCAGCAGCTTACTAGCCGGCTCCTACAATGAGCAGTTCTTC. Amino acids: CASSLLAGSYNEQFF.

The CDR3 loop is CASSLAYEQYF. CDR3 DNA sequence: TGTGCCAGCTCCCTAGCCTACGAGCAGTACTTC. V gene TRBV18 combines with J gene TRBJ2-7; D ambiguous. The CDR3 runs to 11 residues. Germline values: CDR1 KGHSH, CDR2 LQKENI. The V and J ends lost 6 bases and 2 bases respectively, with 5 bases between them.

The chain has TRBV30 and TRBJ2-2; TRBD2 matches at 8 bases. The V gene's germline CDR1 is GTSNPN and CDR2 SVGIG (reference sequence). CDR3 length: 19 amino acids. V trimming: 0 bases; J trimming: 3 bases; junction bases outside the gene matches: 15. The CDR3 nucleotides are TGTGCCTGGAGTGTATTTTTGGGCCCCAGCGGGAGATACACCGGGGAGCTGTTTTTT. Translation: CAWSVFLGPSGRYTGELFF.

The V and J genes are TRBV11-3 and TRBJ1-1; TRBD1 is a possible D gene (5 bases). The CDR3 extends over 15 amino acids. V lost 2 bases, J lost 0 bases, and 10 bases lay in between. Per germline, CDR1 SGHNT and CDR2 YENEEA. CDR3 amino acids: CASSLIWGMNTEAFF. The CDR3 DNA sequence: TGTGCCAGCAGCTTAATATGGGGCATGAACACTGAAGCTTTCTTT.

The CDR3 DNA reads TGTGCCACCAGCAGAGGTGAGACAGGGGCCCTCTCCTACGAGCAGTACTTC. This encodes CATSRGETGALSYEQYF. The chain couples TRBV15 to TRBJ2-7; 8 bases map to TRBD1. With V trimmed by 1 base and J by 0 bases, 8 bases remained unmatched. Germline V gene lookup returns CDR1 LNHNV and CDR2 YYDKDF (reference sequence). The CDR3 totals 17 residues.

The chain joins TRBV11-1 to TRBJ2-7, with TRBD1 matching over 7 bases. Germline trimming cut 5 bases from V and 3 bases from J; bases unmatched to any gene: 7. Germline lookup yields CDR1 SGHAT and CDR2 FQDESV (reference sequence). This CDR3 contains 14 residues. Here the CDR3 DNA reads TGTGCCAGCAGCACCGGGACAGTAGGCTACGAGCAGTACTTC. The encoded protein is CASSTGTVGYEQYF.

The chain uses TRBV5-1 and TRBJ2-2; TRBD2 aligns across 14 bases. Per germline, CDR1 SGHRS and CDR2 YFSETQ. V shed 6 bases, J shed 1 base, and the junction held 5 bases outside the gene matches. The CDR3 contains 17 residues. CDR3 residues: CASTGTSGRMNTGELFF. The CDR3 coding sequence is TGCGCCAGCACCGGGACTAGCGGGAGAATGAACACCGGGGAGCTGTTTTTT.

V usage is TRBV21-1 and J usage is TRBJ1-2; TRBD1, the D gene given by the table, was not confirmed from the DNA. TRBV21-1 is annotated as a pseudogene. The CDR3 is made up of 17 amino acids. The CDR3: CASSKATMGRGGYGYTF. The CDR3 nucleotides are TGTGCCAGCAGCAAAGCCACGATGGGCAGGGGTGGCTATGGCTACACCTTC.

In regard to this clone: The junction shows a germline mismatch at one end, possibly a read error. The chain recombines TRBV7-8 with TRBJ1-6, with 7 nucleotides matching TRBD1. Germline V gives CDR1 SGHVS, CDR2 FQNEAQ. This CDR3 has 16 residues. The CDR3 nucleotides read TGTGCCAGCAGCTTAACCGAGGGGGCCTACAATTCACCCCTCCACTTT. Its translation: CASSLTEGAYNSPLHF. The full variable domain, its missing parts supplied by reference TRBV7-8 and TRBJ1-6, is GAGVSQSPRYKVAKRGQDVALRCDPISGHVSLFWYQQALGQGPEFLTYFQNEAQLDKSGLPSDRFFAERPEGSVSTLKIQRTQQEDSAVYLCASSLTEGAYNSPLHFGNGTRLTVT.

The rearrangement links TRBV5-4 to TRBJ1-3; no clear D. V lost 5 bases and J lost 4, with 13 bases in between. The CDR3 length is 14 residues. Per germline, CDR1 SGHNT and CDR2 YYREEE (reference sequence). The CDR3 DNA reads as TGTGCCAGCAGTCCGAACCCGGGAGGAAACACCATATATTTT. Its translation: CASSPNPGGNTIYF. Filled out from reference TRBV5-4 and TRBJ1-3, the complete variable domain reads ETGVTQSPTHLIKTRGQQVTLRCSSQSGHNTVSWYQQALGQGPQFIFQYYREEENGRGNFPPRFSGLQFPNYSSELNVNALELDDSALYLCASSPNPGGNTIYFGEGSWLTVV.

The V gene is TRBV10-2, the J gene TRBJ2-7; 7 nucleotides match TRBD2. Trimming removed 6 bases from V and 3 bases from J; junction bases left unmatched: 5. The CDR3 spans 13 residues. The germline CDR1 and CDR2 sequences are WSHSY and SAAADI. The CDR3 DNA sequence: TGCGCCAGCAGCGTCGGACTAGTCTACGAGCAGTACTTC. Encoded protein: CASSVGLVYEQYF.

The chain couples TRBV27 to TRBJ1-2; no clear D. The V end was cut by 3 bases, the J end by 5 bases, with 13 bases between. Germline V CDR1 and CDR2: MNHEY, SMNVEV (reference sequence). The CDR3 runs to 14 residues. The CDR3 DNA follows: TGTGCCAGCAGTTTTATAGGCGGGGATTATGGCTACACCTTC. Its protein is CASSFIGGDYGYTF.

The chain uses TRBV30 and TRBJ1-4; tentatively, D is TRBD1 (5 bases). The CDR3 has 11 amino acids. Germline-derived CDR1 and CDR2 are GTSNPN and SVGIG (reference sequence). Between the trimmed V and J ends, which lost 3 bases and 7 bases, there was a span of 6 bases. CDR3 residues: CAWSDSEKLFF. The CDR3 DNA reads TGTGCCTGGAGCGACAGTGAAAAACTGTTTTTT.

The V gene is TRBV11-2, the J gene TRBJ2-7, with TRBD2 identical over 9 bases. Trimming at V came to 5 bases and at J to 4 bases, leaving 9 bases not matched to a gene. CDR3 length equals 15 residues. Germline values: CDR1 SGHAT, CDR2 FQNNGV. The CDR3 here is CASSPAASGIYEQYF. CDR3 DNA sequence: TGTGCCAGCAGCCCCGCCGCTAGCGGGATATACGAGCAGTACTTC.

The V and J genes are TRBV15 and TRBJ1-3; the D is unclear. V lost 5 bases and J lost 0, with 11 bases in between. The CDR3 extends over 15 amino acids. Germline assignment: CDR1 LNHNV and CDR2 YYDKDF (reference sequence). CDR3 residues: CATSLTPTSGNTIYF. CDR3 sequence (DNA): TGTGCCACCAGCCTGACACCGACCTCTGGAAACACCATATATTTT. The variable domain in full, completed from reference TRBV15 and TRBJ1-3, reads DAMVIQNPRYQVTQFGKPVTLSCSQTLNHNVMYWYQQKSSQAPKLLFHYYDKDFNNEADTPDNFQSRRPNTSFCFLDIRSPGLGDTAMYLCATSLTPTSGNTIYFGEGSWLTVV.

The genes are TRBV5-1 and TRBJ1-1; D remains ambiguous. The CDR3 runs 14 residues. V was cut by 3 bases and J by 4 bases, with 13 bases left in between. CDR1 is SGHRS and CDR2 is YFSETQ in the germline V gene. The CDR3 region is CASSYQVRATEAFF. DNA for the CDR3: TGCGCCAGCAGCTATCAGGTGAGGGCCACTGAAGCTTTCTTT.

J is TRBJ2-7 and V is TRBV5-6; 9 bases line up with TRBD1. V dropped 4 bases and J dropped 3; count of bases not matched to a gene: 8. This CDR3 has 15 amino acids. CDR1 and CDR2 (germline): SGHDT, YYEEEE. CDR3 sequence reads: CASSIGQGTFYEQYF. As DNA, the CDR3 is TGTGCCAGCAGCATCGGACAGGGGACCTTCTACGAGCAGTACTTC. Drawing the rest from reference TRBV5-6 and TRBJ2-7, the complete variable domain is DAGVTQSPTHLIKTRGQQVTLRCSPKSGHDTVSWYQQALGQGPQFIFQYYEEEERQRGNFPDRFSGHQFPNYSSELNVNALLLGDSALYLCASSIGQGTFYEQYFGPGTRLTVT.

V usage is TRBV27 and J usage is TRBJ1-2; 8 bases are a match to TRBD1. The CDR3 is made up of 16 amino acids. V gave up 7 bases and J gave up 6 bases; unmatched junction bases: 16. Per germline, CDR1 MNHEY and CDR2 SMNVEV (reference sequence). In DNA, the CDR3 is TGTGCCAGCAATCCGGGACAGGTTACTTCGAGCAATGGCTACACCTTC. Amino acids: CASNPGQVTSSNGYTF.

The V gene is TRBV6-6, the J gene TRBJ2-7; D gene ambiguous. The V end was cut by 5 bases, the J end by 1 base, with 6 bases between. The CDR3 sequence is 12 residues long. Germline V CDR1 and CDR2: MNHNY, SVGAGI (reference sequence). Here the CDR3 reads CASSDKSYEQYF. The DNA of the CDR3 is TGTGCCAGCAGTGACAAATCCTACGAGCAGTACTTC.

This clone occurred a few times. The genes are TRBV5-4 and TRBJ1-2; D ambiguous. The germline CDR1 and CDR2 sequences are SGHNT and YYREEE (reference sequence). Between the trimmed V and J ends, which lost 5 bases and 7 bases, there was a span of 15 bases. The CDR3 contains 13 residues. The CDR3 coding sequence is TGTGCCAGCAGGCCGGGAGGCCAAGGTGGCTACACCTTC. Residues: CASRPGGQGGYTF.

The rearrangement uses TRBV7-3 and TRBJ2-7; 9 bases line up with TRBD2. In germline, CDR1 is SGHTA, CDR2 FQGTGA. This CDR3 comprises 15 residues. V lost 2 bases, J lost 2 bases, and 4 bases stayed unmatched. CDR3 nucleotide sequence: TGTGCCAGCAGCTTAGGTAGCGGGAGTACCTACGAGCAGTACTTC. This translates into CASSLGSGSTYEQYF. The variable domain in full, completed from reference TRBV7-3 and TRBJ2-7, reads GAGVSQTPSNKVTEKGKYVELRCDPISGHTALYWYRQSLGQGPEFLIYFQGTGAADDSGLPNDRFFAVRPEGSVSTLKIQRTERGDSAVYLCASSLGSGSTYEQYFGPGTRLTVT.

The chain is built from TRBV19 and TRBJ1-1; maybe TRBD1 (6 bases). The CDR3 length is 16 residues. Germline V lookup: CDR1 LNHDA, CDR2 SQIVND (reference sequence). Trimming stripped 3 bases from V and 1 base from J, with 15 bases between. In nucleotides, the CDR3 is TGTGCCAGTAGTATGAGAGGGGGGGCTAAGAACACTGAAGCTTTCTTT. It specifies CASSMRGGAKNTEAFF.